The T cell receptor beta chain described here comes from a study of OX40 agonist ivuxolimab in advanced cancers. Study-level information: Patient treatment consisted of intravenous ivuxolimab administration every 2 weeks at 0.01 to 10 mg/kg.

Overall study findings and caveats: There was clonal expansion of CD4+ and CD8+ blood T cells by week 6 at 0.1 to 3.0 mg/kg.

CDR1 and CDR2 from the germline V gene are MDHEN and SYDVKM. The ends were cut back, 2 bases at V and 4 bases at J, with 11 bases in the middle. CDR3 size: 14 residues. Only in-frame clones appear in the TCRdb table, and some are missing; sequencing was by immunoSEQ multiplex PCR. The sample comprises around 92,000 clones, 84% of which are singletons, and approximately 2.6% rests with the top ten. In the case of this clone: Antigen: not known.

This chain links TRBV28 with TRBJ1-2; no clear D gene. The input for sequencing was CD4+ or CD8+ T cells sorted from blood, taken in a trial of the OX40 agonist ivuxolimab. The clonotype was recovered from an adult with an advanced solid tumor such as melanoma, head and neck, liver or kidney cancer. In DNA form, the CDR3 reads TGTGCCAGCAGTTTACCAGTCACTGGCTATGGCTACACCTTC. The encoded protein is CASSLPVTGYGYTF.